This TCR beta chain was identified in a study of blood T cell repertoires in COVID-19. Study-level background: The origin of the acute and convalescent COVID-19 samples was the United States, Italy and Spain. In each case, the material was cDNA or gDNA derived from T cells, B-cell-depleted T cells, or PBMCs.

Between the trimmed V and J ends, which lost 3 bases and 7 bases, there was a span of 16 bases. The CDR3 has 16 amino acids. CDR1 SGHDN and CDR2 FVKESK come from the germline V gene. Source study methods: Amplified reference gene primers provided the basis for estimating nucleated cell counts. Here immunoSEQ multiplex PCR was the method, and the copy in TCRdb shows in-frame clones only, minus some. The DNA was the basis for D and trimming; V, J and clone size are from that table. The repertoire has fewer than 95,000 clones, about 90% of them found once; the top ten carry roughly 15%. The chain uses TRBV14 and TRBJ1-6, with a tentative D call TRBD1 (6 bases). The sample comprised peripheral blood. The sequence was collected from a male donor with acute or convalescent COVID-19. The DNA of the CDR3 is TGTGCCAGCAGCCAGGGGCTGGGACACCAGAATTCACCCCTCCACTTT. This translates into CASSQGLGHQNSPLHF.